The rows below give T cell receptor beta chains drawn from one sample of a study of cytomegalovirus exposure and HLA in healthy donors. The data were produced by immunoSEQ multiplex PCR, yet TCRdb's version contains in-frame clones alone and is incomplete. The table shows 65,000 to 80,000 clones, with 78% occurring only once. The specimen was PBMCs. The source is a woman in her forties in good health and CMV-seropositive. Both conserved end residues are part of each CDR3. Fields, in order: V gene, D gene, clone size, J gene, CDR3 length, CDR3 protein, CDR3 DNA. The D gene is left open where the match is weak. Part of the rows lack a size; the others show once, few, many or a class for expanded clones.

TRBV6-1	TRBD2	.	TRBJ2-7	15	CASSNGLAHSYEQYF	TGTGCCAGCAGTAATGGACTAGCCCACTCCTACGAGCAGTACTTC
TRBV28	.	.	TRBJ2-7	11	CASDGLYEQYF	TGTGCCAGCGACGGACTCTACGAGCAGTACTTC
TRBV28	TRBD2	.	TRBJ2-2	16	CASIRGGTLNTGELFF	TGTGCCAGCATACGGGGGGGGACTTTGAACACCGGGGAGCTGTTTTTT
TRBV7-3	.	.	TRBJ1-4	16	CASSPSLGRENEKLFF	TGTGCCAGCAGCCCCTCCCTGGGACGGGAGAATGAAAAACTGTTTTTT
TRBV28	TRBD1	.	TRBJ1-4	16	CASRPPGQGAGEKLFF	TGTGCCAGCAGGCCCCCAGGACAGGGGGCGGGGGAAAAACTGTTTTTT
TRBV9	.	.	TRBJ1-4	13	CASSVGLNEKLFF	TGTGCCAGCAGCGTAGGTCTGAATGAAAAACTGTTTTTT
TRBV10-3	.	.	TRBJ1-5	14	CAISESIYYQPQHF	TGTGCCATCAGTGAGTCGATCTACTATCAGCCCCAGCATTTT
TRBV18	.	.	TRBJ1-4	15	CASSLNRLEREKLFF	TGTGCCAGCTCACTAAACCGTTTAGAAAGAGAAAAACTGTTTTTT
TRBV4-3	TRBD2	.	TRBJ2-1	18	CASSQVVGLAGAYNEQFF	TGCGCCAGCAGCCAAGTCGTCGGGCTAGCGGGGGCGTACAATGAGCAGTTCTTC
TRBV29-1	.	once	TRBJ1-2	14	CSVERQPPNYGYTF	TGCAGCGTTGAAAGACAACCACCTAACTATGGCTACACCTTC
TRBV7-2	TRBD1	.	TRBJ2-3	15	CASSSTGGIADTQYF	TGTGCCAGCAGCTCGACAGGGGGAATTGCAGATACGCAGTATTTT
TRBV6-1	TRBD1	.	TRBJ2-3	14	CASSERGQTDTQYF	TGTGCCAGCAGTGAAAGGGGACAGACAGATACGCAGTATTTT
TRBV28	TRBD1	.	TRBJ1-6	15	CASSSADRELSPLHF	TGTGCCAGCAGTTCCGCGGACAGGGAGCTTTCACCCCTCCACTTT
TRBV6-6	.	.	TRBJ1-1	11	CASSYEDEAFF	TGTGCCAGCAGTTACGAGGATGAAGCTTTCTTT
TRBV11-2	.	.	TRBJ2-1	15	CASSLISGSYNEQFF	TGTGCCAGCAGCTTGATTAGCGGCTCTTACAATGAGCAGTTCTTC
TRBV7-3	TRBD2	.	TRBJ2-1	17	CASSLTSGLSSYNEQFF	TGTGCCAGCAGCTTAACTAGCGGGCTTAGCTCCTACAATGAGCAGTTCTTC
TRBV15	TRBD2	.	TRBJ2-3	15	CATSRTGTSADTQYF	TGTGCCACCAGCAGAACCGGGACTAGCGCAGATACGCAGTATTTT
TRBV28	.	few	TRBJ2-7	16	CASRNAWGQGWYEQYF	TGTGCCAGCAGGAACGCGTGGGGGCAGGGGTGGTACGAGCAGTACTTC
TRBV11-2	.	few	TRBJ2-5	15	CASSSTWGLQETQYF	TGTGCCAGCAGCTCGACTTGGGGGCTCCAAGAGACCCAGTACTTC
TRBV5-6	.	.	TRBJ1-2	15	CASSLGHRSGYGYTF	TGTGCCAGCAGCCTGGGACACCGTAGTGGGTATGGCTACACCTTC
TRBV9	TRBD1	.	TRBJ2-5	15	CASSPYRDRGETQYF	TGTGCCAGCAGCCCATACCGGGACAGGGGAGAGACCCAGTACTTC
TRBV10-3	TRBD1	.	TRBJ2-7	14	CAISWTGSSYEQYF	TGTGCCATCAGTTGGACAGGGAGCTCCTACGAGCAGTACTTC
TRBV4-1	.	.	TRBJ2-7	13	CASSQGEPGEQYF	TGCGCCAGCAGCCAAGGGGAACCGGGGGAGCAGTACTTC
TRBV5-5	.	few	TRBJ1-1	12	CASSLSGAGAFF	TGTGCCAGCAGCTTGTCTGGGGCCGGGGCTTTCTTT
TRBV10-3	TRBD1	.	TRBJ2-7	15	CAISDSGTGRSEQYF	TGTGCCATCAGTGATTCCGGGACAGGGCGGTCCGAGCAGTACTTC
TRBV27	.	medium-sized	TRBJ2-1	13	CASSSTTEAEQFF	TGTGCCAGCAGTTCCACGACAGAGGCTGAGCAGTTCTTC
TRBV29-1	TRBD1	medium-sized	TRBJ1-2	13	CSVLRDSSYGYTF	TGCAGCGTCCTCAGGGACAGTTCTTATGGCTACACCTTC
TRBV5-1	.	.	TRBJ2-7	17	CASSLGSSTFTTYEQYF	TGCGCCAGCAGCTTGGGATCCTCGACATTCACAACCTACGAGCAGTACTTC
TRBV6-1	.	.	TRBJ2-3	14	CASSPGGTPDTQYF	TGTGCCAGCAGTCCCGGCGGGACCCCAGATACGCAGTATTTT
TRBV6-1	TRBD1	few	TRBJ2-3	13	CASTSGQTDTQYF	TGTGCCAGCACCTCGGGACAGACAGATACGCAGTATTTT
TRBV28	TRBD1	.	TRBJ2-7	12	CASSATGYEQYF	TGTGCCAGCAGTGCGACAGGGTACGAGCAGTACTTC
TRBV28	TRBD2	once	TRBJ2-7	15	CASRLSGGALYEQYF	TGTGCCAGCAGGCTTAGCGGGGGGGCACTCTACGAGCAGTACTTC
TRBV25-1	TRBD1	.	TRBJ1-6	15	CASNRQGSYNSPLHF	TGTGCCAGCAACCGACAGGGATCCTATAATTCACCCCTCCACTTT
TRBV6-6	.	.	TRBJ1-5	11	CASRNFKPQHF	TGTGCCAGCAGAAACTTTAAGCCCCAGCATTTT
TRBV23-1	TRBD1	.	TRBJ1-5	16	CASSQSYRGFGQPQHF	TGCGCCAGCAGTCAATCCTACAGGGGGTTTGGTCAGCCCCAGCATTTT
TRBV27	.	.	TRBJ1-5	15	CASSLSNTDSPPQHF	TGTGCCAGCAGTTTATCAAATACCGATAGCCCGCCCCAGCATTTT
TRBV28	TRBD1	.	TRBJ1-2	16	CASSSTGTGVNYGYTF	TGTGCCAGCAGTTCTACCGGGACAGGGGTTAACTATGGCTACACCTTC
TRBV11-2	.	.	TRBJ1-2	14	CASSLARSNYGYTF	TGTGCCAGCAGCTTAGCTAGATCCAACTATGGCTACACCTTC
TRBV5-4	.	.	TRBJ2-2	15	CASSLVSGNTGELFF	TGTGCCAGCAGCTTGGTCAGCGGGAACACCGGGGAGCTGTTTTTT
TRBV29-1	TRBD2	.	TRBJ2-3	14	CSAMTSGLTDTQYF	TGCAGCGCAATGACTAGCGGGCTCACAGATACGCAGTATTTT
TRBV19	TRBD1	.	TRBJ2-7	16	CASSIRRTGQVHEQYF	TGTGCCAGTAGTATAAGAAGGACAGGCCAAGTCCACGAGCAGTACTTC
TRBV5-4	.	.	TRBJ2-1	13	CASSVDTYNEQFF	TGTGCCAGCAGCGTCGACACCTACAATGAGCAGTTCTTC
TRBV7-6	TRBD1	.	TRBJ2-5	18	CASSPGDRGPRKGETQYF	TGTGCCAGCAGCCCGGGGGACAGGGGCCCTCGGAAAGGGGAGACCCAGTACTTC
TRBV6-5	.	.	TRBJ1-1	15	CASSSHGGKNTEAFF	TGTGCCAGCAGTTCCCACGGGGGGAAGAACACTGAAGCTTTCTTT
TRBV5-1	TRBD2	.	TRBJ2-2	17	CASSILAGGPSGGELFF	TGCGCCAGCAGCATACTAGCGGGGGGCCCGTCGGGCGGGGAGCTGTTTTTT
TRBV7-2	TRBD2	.	TRBJ2-5	15	CASSLRLAGGETQYF	TGTGCCAGCAGCTTACGACTAGCGGGGGGGGAGACCCAGTACTTC
TRBV9	TRBD2	once	TRBJ2-1	19	CASSVGAVERGGPYNEQFF	TGTGCCAGCAGCGTAGGAGCGGTGGAACGGGGGGGCCCTTACAATGAGCAGTTCTTC
TRBV28	.	.	TRBJ1-1	13	CASSLPHRAEAFF	TGTGCCAGCAGCTTACCCCACAGGGCTGAAGCTTTCTTT
TRBV5-1	TRBD2	.	TRBJ2-7	15	CASSLTSGGPYEQYF	TGCGCCAGCAGCTTAACTAGCGGGGGACCCTACGAGCAGTACTTC
TRBV7-8	TRBD2	.	TRBJ2-7	13	CASSRGVLYEQYF	TGTGCCAGCAGCCGGGGGGTGCTATACGAGCAGTACTTC
TRBV7-9	TRBD1	.	TRBJ1-2	12	CSSSWDSYGYTF	TGTTCCAGCAGCTGGGACAGCTATGGCTACACCTTC
TRBV7-2	.	few	TRBJ1-1	15	CASSANRVLSTEAFF	TGTGCCAGCAGCGCCAACAGGGTCCTAAGCACTGAAGCTTTCTTT
TRBV2	TRBD2	.	TRBJ2-3	15	CASSNSGGSTDTQYF	TGTGCCAGCAGTAATAGCGGGGGGTCTACAGATACGCAGTATTTT